One sample yielded the 30 T cell receptor beta chains listed below, sequenced in a study of cytomegalovirus exposure and HLA in healthy donors. The PCR ran on 60 Vbeta and 13 Jbeta primers. Measured with immunoSEQ multiplex PCR; TCRdb has only the in-frame clones, and not every one. Of about 170,000 clones listed, under 85% were seen once; the top ten hold 2.5%. The specimen was PBMCs. These TCRs come from a human donor in good health.

This clone was counted between two and nine times. V gene TRBV19 combines with J gene TRBJ1-1, with 7 bases fitting TRBD1. This CDR3 has 17 residues. V lost 5 bases, J lost 3 bases, and 15 bases stayed unmatched. Germline CDR1 is LNHDA and CDR2 is SQIVND (reference sequence). CDR3 sequence (DNA): TGTGCCAGTAGTCGTGCGAGGGGGCACAAAGGGTACACTGAAGCTTTCTTT. Translation gives CASSRARGHKGYTEAFF.

Only a few counts were recorded for this clone. The chain uses TRBV13 and TRBJ1-3; TRBD1 matches at 9 bases. Trimming at V came to 4 bases and at J to 4 bases, leaving 5 bases not matched to a gene. Germline V gene data show CDR1 as PRHDT and CDR2 as FYEKMQ (reference sequence). This CDR3 has 15 amino acids. CDR3 sequence (DNA): TGTGCCAGCAGCTCGGGACAGGGTTACGGAAACACCATATATTTT. This translates into CASSSGQGYGNTIYF.

The chain uses TRBV15 and TRBJ2-5; D possibly corresponds to TRBD1 (6 bases). Germline CDR1 is LNHNV and CDR2 is YYDKDF (reference sequence). This CDR3 comprises 15 residues. Trimming shortened V by 9 bases and J by 1 base, and 18 bases separated the two germline ends. CDR3: CATGWDTTVQETQYF. The CDR3, as DNA: TGTGCCACGGGCTGGGACACGACGGTCCAAGAGACCCAGTACTTC.

Comment on this clone: The identical CDR3 is also encoded by other nucleotide sequences in the sample. The chain couples TRBV19 to TRBJ2-7; weak D call: TRBD1 (6 bases). The germline V gene encodes CDR1 LNHDA and CDR2 SQIVND (reference sequence). The CDR3 totals 14 residues. Trimming removed 3 bases at V and 1 base at J, with 10 bases between. The CDR3 spells CASSIGTGSYEQYF. In DNA, the CDR3 is TGTGCCAGTAGTATCGGAACAGGGTCCTACGAGCAGTACTTC.

The chain couples TRBV19 to TRBJ2-2; 9 bases match TRBD1. The CDR3 is 17 residues long. The V gene end was trimmed by 3 bases and the J gene end by 4 bases; junction bases not matched to a gene: 9. The germline CDR1 and CDR2 sequences are LNHDA and SQIVND (reference sequence). Here the CDR3 reads CASSMMEGQGRTGELFF. As DNA, the CDR3 is TGTGCCAGTAGTATGATGGAGGGACAGGGCCGCACCGGGGAGCTGTTTTTT.

The chain links TRBV6-4 to TRBJ1-5; no reliable D call. Germline V gives CDR1 MRHNA, CDR2 SNTAGT. The ends were cut back, 6 bases at V and 0 bases at J, with 27 bases in the middle. This CDR3 contains 20 residues. The CDR3 nucleotides are TGTGCCAGCAGAGACCTCCCCAGGCCGGGAAGACCTGATAGCAATCAGCCCCAGCATTTT. Protein sequence: CASRDLPRPGRPDSNQPQHF.

This clone was observed a handful of times. The chain carries TRBV29-1 and TRBJ1-2; D is uncertain. V was cut by 3 bases and J by 0 bases, with 8 bases left in between. Germline-derived CDR1 and CDR2 are SQVTM and ANQGSEA. The CDR3 covers 13 residues. The CDR3 nucleotides read TGCAGCGTTGAGCGGGATACTAACTATGGCTACACCTTC. This sequence encodes CSVERDTNYGYTF.

The chain joins TRBV27 to TRBJ1-2, with TRBD1 matching 11 bases. The CDR3 contains 15 residues. The germline gives CDR1 MNHEY, CDR2 SMNVEV (reference sequence). Trimming removed 3 bases from V and 4 bases from J; junction bases left unmatched: 4. CDR3 sequence: CASSFSGQGAYGYTF. The CDR3 region has the DNA TGTGCCAGCAGTTTCAGCGGACAGGGGGCCTATGGCTACACCTTC.

V usage is TRBV5-8 and J usage is TRBJ2-2; the D is unclear. Trimming cost V 2 bases and J 0 bases, with 8 bases left between them. The CDR3 totals 15 residues. Germline V gene sequence: CDR1 SGHTS, CDR2 YDEGEE. CDR3 in amino acids: CASSFLATNTGELFF. For the CDR3, the DNA is TGTGCCAGCAGCTTTTTGGCAACGAACACCGGGGAGCTGTTTTTT.

This rearrangement joins TRBV5-1 to TRBJ1-2; a possible D gene is TRBD1 (6 bases). This CDR3 is built from 13 residues. Germline values: CDR1 SGHRS, CDR2 YFSETQ. V gave up 6 bases and J gave up 4 bases, with 13 bases separating them. CDR3 sequence reads: CASTPGEAYGYTF. The CDR3 bases are TGCGCCAGCACCCCAGGGGAAGCCTATGGCTACACCTTC.

This chain links TRBV7-6 with TRBJ1-4, with D unresolved. V shed 3 bases and J shed 3 bases, with 8 bases lying between them. The CDR3 runs 14 residues. Germline loops: CDR1 SGHVS, CDR2 FNYEAQ. This CDR3 reads CASSFNSPNEKLFF. CDR3 nucleotides: TGTGCCAGCAGCTTCAACAGCCCTAATGAAAAACTGTTTTTT. Using reference TRBV7-6 and TRBJ1-4 for the parts outside the CDR3, the full variable domain is GAGVSQSPRYKVTKRGQDVALRCDPISGHVSLYWYRQALGQGPEFLTYFNYEAQQDKSGLPNDRFSAERPEGSISTLTIQRTEQRDSAMYRCASSFNSPNEKLFFGSGTQLSVL.

The chain recombines TRBV6-1 with TRBJ1-2; 7 bases fit TRBD1. Germline-derived CDR1 and CDR2 are MNHNS and SASEGT. The CDR3 spans 13 residues. J lost 4 bases, V lost 4 bases, and 3 bases had no gene match. DNA for the CDR3: TGTGCCAGCAGTGCCAGGGGGAGCTATGGCTACACCTTC. Its protein product is CASSARGSYGYTF.

The chain links TRBV2 to TRBJ2-1, with 10 nucleotides matching TRBD1. CDR3 size: 16 residues. Trimming removed 8 bases from V and 3 bases from J; junction bases left unmatched: 10. In germline, CDR1 is SNHLY, CDR2 FYNNEI. CDR3 in amino acids: CASLPADRGNYNEQFF. DNA for the CDR3: TGTGCCAGCCTCCCGGCGGACAGGGGGAACTACAATGAGCAGTTCTTC. Filled out from reference TRBV2 and TRBJ2-1, the complete variable domain reads EPEVTQTPSHQVTQMGQEVILRCVPISNHLYFYWYRQILGQKVEFLVSFYNNEISEKSEIFDDQFSVERPDGSNFTLKIRSTKLEDSAMYFCASLPADRGNYNEQFFGPGTRLTVL.

The count of this clone is one. The CDR3 sequence: CSAGTPSQETQYF. CDR3 nucleotides: TGCAGCGCCGGGACACCATCCCAAGAGACCCAGTACTTC. This rearrangement joins TRBV29-1 to TRBJ2-5; D perhaps matches TRBD1 (6 bases). The CDR3 contains 13 residues. Germline CDR1 is SQVTM and CDR2 is ANQGSEA. The V end was cut by 7 bases, the J end by 1 base, with 13 bases between. The full variable domain, completed using reference TRBV29-1 and TRBJ2-5, is SAVISQKPSRDICQRGTSLTIQCQVDSQVTMMFWYRQQPGQSLTLIATANQGSEATYESGFVIDKFPISRPNLTFSTLTVSNMSPEDSSIYLCSAGTPSQETQYFGPGTRLLVL.

V usage is TRBV9 and J usage is TRBJ2-2, with 9 bases lining up with TRBD1. J gave up 5 bases and V 4 bases, and 6 bases lay outside the gene matches. Germline assignment: CDR1 SGDLS and CDR2 YYNGEE. The CDR3 runs 15 residues. CDR3 sequence: CASSPRTGETGELFF. In DNA, the CDR3 is TGTGCCAGCAGCCCTCGGACAGGGGAAACCGGGGAGCTGTTTTTT. The full variable domain, with the rest looked up from reference TRBV9 and TRBJ2-2, is DSGVTQTPKHLITATGQRVTLRCSPRSGDLSVYWYQQSLDQGLQFLIQYYNGEERAKGNILERFSAQQFPDLHSELNLSSLELGDSALYFCASSPRTGETGELFFGEGSRLTVL.

CDR3 bases: TGTGCCAGCAGCCTAGGGGCTTCCAGGGTCGGGGAGCTGTTTTTT. Translated, it gives CASSLGASRVGELFF. This chain links TRBV7-8 with TRBJ2-2; weak D call: TRBD1 (5 bases). V was pared by 5 bases and J by 7 bases, with 17 bases between. Germline V gene data show CDR1 as SGHVS and CDR2 as FQNEAQ. CDR3 length: 15 amino acids.

The V gene is TRBV29-1, the J gene TRBJ1-1, with no clear D. V was pared by 5 bases and J by 2 bases, with 12 bases between. Germline CDR1 is SQVTM and CDR2 is ANQGSEA. There are 13 residues in the CDR3. CDR3 nucleotides: TGCAGCGTTTCTCACGTACTTAACACTGAAGCTTTCTTT. Its translation: CSVSHVLNTEAFF.

The CDR3 sequence is CASSSGLAVSYEQYF. CDR3 sequence (DNA): TGTGCCAGCAGCTCCGGACTAGCGGTGTCCTACGAGCAGTACTTC. The rearrangement joins TRBV9 to TRBJ2-7; 10 nucleotides match TRBD2. CDR1 is SGDLS, CDR2 YYNGEE, per germline. After removal of 4 bases from V and 1 base from J, the junction contained 5 bases not matched to a gene. This CDR3 is built from 15 residues.

This clone has only a few counts. The V call is TRBV18, the J call TRBJ1-2; the match to TRBD1 covers 11 bases. Trimming removed 3 bases from V and 3 bases from J; junction bases left unmatched: 3. The germline V gene encodes CDR1 KGHSH and CDR2 LQKENI. CDR3 size: 15 residues. CDR3 coding DNA: TGTGCCAGCTCACCGACGGGACAGGGGGACTATGGCTACACCTTC. It is translated as CASSPTGQGDYGYTF.

This clone appeared once. V is TRBV7-9 and J is TRBJ1-6, with D possibly matching TRBD1 (6 bases). Trimming pared 1 base from V and 8 bases from J, leaving 9 bases between. This CDR3 has 14 amino acids. Germline CDR1 is SEHNR and CDR2 is FQNEAQ (reference sequence). CDR3 sequence: CASSLDHRDSPLHF. CDR3 coding DNA: TGTGCCAGCAGCTTAGATCACAGGGATTCACCCCTCCACTTT.

V usage is TRBV7-3 and J usage is TRBJ2-2; TRBD2 agrees at 7 bases. V lost 1 base to trimming and J lost 5 bases; unmatched junction nucleotides: 4. The CDR3 consists of 15 residues. The germline V gene has CDR1 SGHTA and CDR2 FQGTGA. CDR3 nucleotide sequence: TGTGCCAGCAGCTTAAGTGAACTAGCGACCGGGGAGCTGTTTTTT. This translates into CASSLSELATGELFF.

The chain joins TRBV9 to TRBJ2-7; TRBD1 agrees at 7 bases. The CDR3 has 17 residues. Losses at the gene ends were 0 bases for V and 0 bases for J; bases not matched to a gene: 9. The V gene's germline CDR1 is SGDLS and CDR2 YYNGEE. This CDR3 is CASSVGWTGGASYEQYF. The CDR3 DNA reads as TGTGCCAGCAGCGTAGGGTGGACAGGAGGAGCCTCCTACGAGCAGTACTTC.

Worth noting for this clone: Compared with germline, one end of the junction differs, possibly owing to a read error. V is TRBV7-7 and J is TRBJ2-5; tentative D call: TRBD2 (7 bases). In germline, CDR1 is SSHAT, CDR2 FNYEAQ (reference sequence). This CDR3 comprises 14 residues. CDR3 loop: CASSLGGGGETQYF. CDR3 nucleotides: TGTGCTAGCAGCTTAGGGGGGGGCGGGGAGACCCAGTACTTC.

This clone was observed once. An end of the junction differs from the germline gene, which may be a read error. The chain uses TRBV5-1 and TRBJ2-5; the match to TRBD1 covers 8 bases. This CDR3 spans 16 amino acids. CDR1 and CDR2 (germline): SGHRS, YFSETQ. CDR3 sequence: CASSFSPQGGQKTQYF. The DNA of the CDR3 is TGCGCCAGCAGCTTTTCCCCACAGGGGGGCCAAAAGACCCAGTACTTC.

The chain employs TRBV9 and TRBJ2-5; tentative D call: TRBD2 (6 bases). Germline assignment: CDR1 SGDLS and CDR2 YYNGEE. CDR3 length: 14 amino acids. With 2 bases removed from V and 2 bases from J, the gap between germline ends came to 10 bases. As DNA, the CDR3 is TGTGCCAGCAGCGTTAGCGGAATGCAAGAGACCCAGTACTTC. As protein: CASSVSGMQETQYF.

This clone has more than one count but fewer than ten. The genes are TRBV6-6 and TRBJ1-1, with TRBD1 matching 8 bases. CDR1 is MNHNY, CDR2 SVGAGI, per germline (reference sequence). With V trimmed by 6 bases and J by 7 bases, 10 bases remained unmatched. This CDR3 has 14 residues. The CDR3: CASRLPGQDYEAFF. The CDR3 DNA reads TGTGCCAGCAGATTACCGGGACAGGACTATGAAGCTTTCTTT.

The J gene is TRBJ1-1, the V gene TRBV18; 12 bases are shared with TRBD1. V was clipped by 5 bases and J by 4 bases; unmatched bases: 5. Germline loops: CDR1 KGHSH, CDR2 LQKENI. CDR3 length: 15 amino acids. CDR3 loop: CASSYGTGGPTEAFF. The DNA for the CDR3 is TGTGCCAGCTCATATGGGACAGGGGGCCCCACTGAAGCTTTCTTT.

The chain employs TRBV2 and TRBJ2-7; TRBD1 matches 7 bases. CDR3 length: 15 amino acids. The J segment lost 3 bases and the V segment lost 0 bases, leaving 5 bases of the junction unmatched. Germline-derived CDR1 and CDR2 are SNHLY and FYNNEI. The CDR3 nucleotides read TGTGCCAGCAGTGAAGCGAAGGGGGCCAACTACGAGCAGTACTTC. Protein product: CASSEAKGANYEQYF.

This rearrangement joins TRBV27 to TRBJ2-1, with D hard to call. Germline V lookup: CDR1 MNHEY, CDR2 SMNVEV (reference sequence). This CDR3 comprises 12 residues. V shed 5 bases and J shed 10 bases, with 12 bases lying between them. As DNA, the CDR3 is TGTGCCAGCAGTCGTACAGCTTCCGAGCAGTTCTTC. Its protein is CASSRTASEQFF.

The gene calls are TRBV7-8 and TRBJ1-2, with no clear D. The V end was cut by 5 bases, the J end by 6 bases, with 16 bases between. Germline-derived CDR1 and CDR2 are SGHVS and FQNEAQ. The CDR3 has 14 residues. CDR3 protein: CASSPRWQANGYTF. The DNA of the CDR3 is TGTGCCAGCAGCCCAAGATGGCAAGCGAATGGCTACACCTTC.